This T cell receptor beta chain was recorded in a study of OX40 agonist ivuxolimab in advanced cancers. Study-level background: In this trial design, patients received ivuxolimab intravenously at 0.01 to 10 mg/kg every 2 weeks. Dose-escalation patients had hepatocellular carcinoma, melanoma, renal cell or head and neck cancer. Past anti-PD-1, anti-PD-L1 or anti-CTLA-4 therapy was accepted, and 40% had received some.

Sequencing used immunoSEQ multiplex PCR; TCRdb keeps in-frame clones, though not all of them. Altogether roughly 30,000 clones are present, about 88% being singletons, with the ten largest covering 38%. Samples of blood were obtained at baseline, on cycle 4 day 1, and on cycle 7 day 1. The CDR3 is made up of 14 amino acids. The trim removed 4 bases at V and 4 bases at J, leaving 4 bases unmatched. CDR1 PRHDT and CDR2 FYEKMQ come from the germline V gene (reference sequence). The gene calls are TRBV13 and TRBJ1-5; TRBD1 matches 7 bases. The sequence came from an adult with an advanced solid tumor such as melanoma, head and neck, liver or kidney cancer. Source: CD4+ or CD8+ T cells sorted from blood, taken in a trial of the OX40 agonist ivuxolimab. CDR3 amino acids: CASSYGQENQPQHF. For the CDR3, the DNA is TGTGCCAGCAGCTACGGACAGGAAAATCAGCCCCAGCATTTT.